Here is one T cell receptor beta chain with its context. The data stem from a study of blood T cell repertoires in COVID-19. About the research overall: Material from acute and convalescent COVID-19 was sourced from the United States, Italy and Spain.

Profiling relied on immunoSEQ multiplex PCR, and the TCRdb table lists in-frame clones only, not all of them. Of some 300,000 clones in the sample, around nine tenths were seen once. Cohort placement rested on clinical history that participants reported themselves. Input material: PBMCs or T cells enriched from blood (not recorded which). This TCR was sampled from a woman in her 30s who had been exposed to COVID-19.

CDR3 DNA: TGCGCCAGCAGCCAAGATTTTCCCGCGGGGAGACTCTATGGCTACACCTTC. Residues: CASSQDFPAGRLYGYTF. This sequence joins TRBV4-3 and TRBJ1-2; D uncertain. Trimming left V 0 bases short and J 4 bases short, with 18 bases between. The CDR3 spans 17 residues. Germline values: CDR1 LGHNA, CDR2 YSLEER.